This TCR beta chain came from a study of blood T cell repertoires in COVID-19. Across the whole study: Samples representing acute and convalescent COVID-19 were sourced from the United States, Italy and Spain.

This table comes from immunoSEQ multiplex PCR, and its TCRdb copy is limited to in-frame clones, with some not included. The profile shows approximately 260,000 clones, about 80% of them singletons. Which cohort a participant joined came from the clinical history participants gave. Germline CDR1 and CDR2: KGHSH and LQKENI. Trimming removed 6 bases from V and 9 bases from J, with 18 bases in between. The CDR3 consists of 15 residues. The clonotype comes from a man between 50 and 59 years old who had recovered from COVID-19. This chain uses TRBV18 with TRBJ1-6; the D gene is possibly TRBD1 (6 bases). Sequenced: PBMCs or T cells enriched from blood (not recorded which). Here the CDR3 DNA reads TGTGCCAGCTCCCGTTCCGGGACATTGGGTTCACCCCTCCACTTT. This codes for CASSRSGTLGSPLHF.